This TCR beta chain originates from a study of blood T cells in healthy people across ages. Alongside a J-beta primer mix, a sample-barcoded 5' primer served in a second PCR lasting 7 to 11 cycles. Individual samples furnished no less than 3 million CDR3-containing paired-end reads apiece. From the 5' RACE reads, TCRdb called clonotypes with MiXCR, one entry per CDR3 protein. The sample lists hundreds of thousands of distinct CDR3 sequences, about 30% occurring once. No fewer than 6 micrograms of total RNA were isolated from every sample. Overall study results and limits: Considered underestimates were the diversity estimates obtained from one million T cells.

Of note for this clonotype: Its antigen is currently unknown.

The germline V gene encodes CDR1 MDHEN and CDR2 SYDVKM. The CDR3 runs to 14 residues. Between the trimmed V and J ends, which lost 6 bases and 4 bases, there was a span of 12 bases. This chain joins TRBV28 and TRBJ1-4; D is perhaps TRBD1 (5 bases). Source material: blood. The clonotype comes from a woman older than 75 in good health. The CDR3 DNA reads TGTGCCAGCAGACGGACATGGGGTAATGAAAAACTGTTTTTT. Translation gives CASRRTWGNEKLFF.